One sample yielded the 2 T cell receptor beta chains listed below, sequenced in a study of graft-versus-host responses after intestinal transplantation. This table comes from immunoSEQ multiplex PCR, and its TCRdb copy is limited to in-frame clones, with some not included. This sample carries over 100,000 clones, 85% to 95% of them seen once, and the ten largest clones take more than 2.5%. These receptors' targets are unknown. Material: unstimulated CD8+ T cells sorted from spleen or lymph node cells, obtained before intestinal transplant. The receptor set was obtained from a human donor who received an intestinal transplant.

The CDR3 spells CASSLKGPPSYNEQFF. DNA of the CDR3: TGTGCCAGCAGCTTAAAGGGCCCACCCTCCTACAATGAGCAGTTCTTC. The chain combines TRBV7-3 with TRBJ2-1; D remains ambiguous. Per germline, CDR1 SGHTA and CDR2 FQGTGA. This CDR3 has 16 residues. The V end was cut by 1 base, the J end by 0 bases, with 10 bases between.

The chain combines TRBV7-6 with TRBJ2-2; D is ambiguous. Trimming removed 1 base from V and 0 bases from J, with 15 bases in between. The CDR3 sequence is 18 residues long. In germline, CDR1 is SGHVS, CDR2 FNYEAQ. CDR3 region: CASSLDPERFANTGELFF. In nucleotides, the CDR3 is TGTGCCAGCAGCTTAGATCCAGAAAGATTCGCGAACACCGGGGAGCTGTTTTTT.